Detailed here is one TCR beta chain. Assay used: immunoSEQ multiplex PCR; TCRdb lists only in-frame clones, some missing. The sample includes under 250,000 clones, over 70% of them seen just once. This sample was included in a study of blood T cell repertoires in COVID-19. The CDR3 contains 15 residues. V lost 5 bases, J lost 6 bases, and 7 bases stayed unmatched. Germline-derived CDR1 and CDR2 are SEHNR and FQNEAQ (reference sequence). The clonotype originates from a man between 35 and 55 years old with acute or convalescent COVID-19. Material: peripheral blood. The V gene is TRBV7-9, the J gene TRBJ1-4, with 9 bases fitting TRBD1. The CDR3 reads CASSMGQGNDEKLFF. CDR3 DNA: TGTGCCAGCAGCATGGGACAGGGCAACGATGAAAAACTGTTTTTT.